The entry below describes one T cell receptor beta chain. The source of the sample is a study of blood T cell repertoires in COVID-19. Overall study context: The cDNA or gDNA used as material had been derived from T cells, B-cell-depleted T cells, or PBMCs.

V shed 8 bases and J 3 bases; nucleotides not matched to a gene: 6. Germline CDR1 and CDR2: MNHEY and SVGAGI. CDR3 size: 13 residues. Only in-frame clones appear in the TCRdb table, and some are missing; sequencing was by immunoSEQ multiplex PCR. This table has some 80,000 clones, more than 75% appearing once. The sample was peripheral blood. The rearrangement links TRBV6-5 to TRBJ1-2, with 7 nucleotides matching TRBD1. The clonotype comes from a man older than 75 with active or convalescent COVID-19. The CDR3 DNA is TGTGCCAGCCGACAGGGAGAGTACTATGGCTACACCTTC. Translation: CASRQGEYYGYTF.